This record looks at one T cell receptor (beta chain) sequence and its context. The antigen remains undetermined. Relative to the germline gene, one junction end is altered; a read error may explain this. cDNA synthesis used the whole RNA isolate, giving expressed TCRB sequences. TCRdb keeps only in-frame clones here, not all; method: immunoSEQ multiplex PCR. Among some 190,000 clones listed, around 7.9% were seen once. Looked up from germline, CDR1 is ENHRY and CDR2 is SYGVKD. The CDR3 runs to 13 residues. This record belongs to a study of beta chain features in type 1 diabetes. The study's findings and limits: Significant though moderate, a shortening of TCRB CDR3s appeared in all four CD4+ subsets of Type 1 diabetes patients. The question left open here concerned HLA type influencing TCRB rearrangement.

Each of the CD4+ naive, central memory, regulatory and stem cell-like memory populations was sorted via CD45RO/CCR7/CD25/CD127/CD95/CD27. This receptor was obtained from a man younger than 35 with type 1 diabetes. The specimen was central memory CD4+ T cells from blood. J is TRBJ1-5 and V is TRBV10-3; a possible D gene is TRBD1 (6 bases). CDR3 in DNA: TGTGCCAGCAGTGTCAGGGGTGATCAGCCCCAGCATTTT. Translation: CASSVRGDQPQHF.